This TCR beta chain was recorded in a study of cytomegalovirus exposure and HLA in healthy donors. General observations from the study: TCR beta sequences reportedly predicted the HLA-A and HLA-B alleles of most subjects accurately.

Comments on this clone: Antigen unknown.

Germline trimming cut 2 bases from V and 4 bases from J; bases unmatched to any gene: 4. Germline V lookup: CDR1 SGHKS, CDR2 YYEKEE (reference sequence). CDR3 size: 14 residues. The PCR employed 60 Vbeta primers together with 13 Jbeta primers. The protocol was immunoSEQ multiplex PCR, while the TCRdb copy is restricted to in-frame clones and leaves out a portion. The sample includes 100,000 to 150,000 clones, more than 75% of them seen just once. The sequence derives from a female donor in good health and CMV-seronegative. The sequencing sample was made of PBMCs. The chain is built from TRBV5-5 and TRBJ1-2, with 8 bases fitting TRBD1. The CDR3: CASSFITGGYGYTF. CDR3 nucleotide sequence: TGTGCCAGCAGCTTTATAACAGGGGGCTATGGCTACACCTTC.